Each of the 10 T cell receptor beta chains below was sequenced from the same sample in a study of read filtering for tumor transcriptome and immune sequencing. From about 400 ng of RNA, a library with molecular barcoded alpha/delta and beta/gamma adaptors was made. TCRdb reprocessed the reads with MiXCR, giving one entry per CDR3 protein. Among around 40,000 distinct CDR3 sequences listed, around 13% were seen once. Sequencing used a population of CD138-negative cells sorted from bone marrow. Receptors were obtained from a donor at least 40 years old with multiple myeloma.

This clonotype was seen many times. The V gene is TRBV24-1, the J gene TRBJ2-1; 8 bases line up with TRBD1. Germline V gene sequence: CDR1 KGHDR, CDR2 SFDVKD. Trimming removed 4 bases from V and 3 bases from J; junction bases left unmatched: 7. CDR3 length: 16 residues. CDR3 residues: CATSETGTGLYNEQFF. As DNA, the CDR3 is TGTGCCACCAGTGAAACCGGGACAGGTCTCTACAATGAGCAGTTCTTC.

Many counts were recorded for this clonotype. The rearrangement links TRBV4-1 to TRBJ2-1; 7 nucleotides match TRBD1. Germline V gives CDR1 MGHRA, CDR2 YSYEKL. The V gene end was trimmed by 0 bases and the J gene end by 4 bases; junction bases not matched to a gene: 6. The CDR3 contains 16 residues. The CDR3 sequence: CASSQDPGQQYNEQFF. The DNA for the CDR3 is TGCGCCAGCAGCCAAGATCCGGGACAGCAGTACAATGAGCAGTTCTTC.

The table lists this clonotype with many counts. This chain links TRBV20-1 with TRBJ2-1, with D tentatively TRBD1 or TRBD2 (5 bases each). V was shortened by 6 bases and J by 0 bases, with 18 bases between the two germline ends. Germline CDR1 and CDR2: DFQATT and SNEGSKA (reference sequence). This CDR3 is built from 16 residues. This CDR3 reads CSADEGRAFSYNEQFF. The CDR3 nucleotides read TGCAGTGCAGACGAGGGGCGGGCTTTCTCCTACAATGAGCAGTTCTTC.

Comment on this clonotype: A much larger clone is a single base away; this may be a read error. The chain combines TRBV6-2 or TRBV6-3 with TRBJ2-1, with D possibly being TRBD1 (6 bases). The CDR3 totals 15 residues. CDR1 is MNHEY and CDR2 is SVGEGT in the germline V gene. Here the CDR3 reads CASGSNRVPYSEQFF. The DNA for the CDR3 is TGTGCCAGCGGCAGTAACAGGGTTCCCTACAGTGAGCAGTTCTTC.

The chain couples TRBV11-2 to TRBJ2-7; no firm D call. The CDR3 has 15 amino acids. V was trimmed by 4 bases and J by 7 bases, leaving 20 bases between them. The V gene's germline CDR1 is SGHAT and CDR2 FQNNGV. CDR3 nucleotide sequence: TGTGCCAGCAGCTCCGACATGGGAACCTTTGGGGAGCAGTACTTC. It is translated as CASSSDMGTFGEQYF.

This clonotype was counted many times. The V gene is TRBV28, the J gene TRBJ2-6, with D uncertain. Trimming pared 2 bases from V and 0 bases from J, leaving 5 bases between. The CDR3 spans 15 residues. Germline CDR1 reads MDHEN; CDR2 reads SYDVKM. The CDR3 protein is CASSLQSSGANVLTF. The DNA of the CDR3 is TGTGCCAGCAGTTTACAGAGCTCTGGGGCCAACGTCCTGACTTTC. The full variable domain, completed using reference TRBV28 and TRBJ2-6, is DVKVTQSSRYLVKRTGEKVFLECVQDMDHENMFWYRQDPGLGLRLIYFSYDVKMKEKGDIPEGYSVSREKKERFSLILESASTNQTSMYLCASSLQSSGANVLTFGAGSRLTVL.

This clonotype was found many times. This chain uses TRBV29-1 with TRBJ2-7; D tentatively reads TRBD1 or TRBD2 (5 bases each). Germline loops: CDR1 SQVTM, CDR2 ANQGSEA. Deletions cut 6 bases from V and 6 bases from J, with 15 bases between. This CDR3 comprises 12 residues. The CDR3 protein is CSVYGGKGEQYF. DNA for the CDR3: TGCAGCGTCTATGGGGGTAAGGGCGAGCAGTACTTC.

The V call is TRBV10-3, the J call TRBJ2-1, with D tentatively TRBD2 (6 bases). The germline gives CDR1 ENHRY, CDR2 SYGVKD. The CDR3 is 13 residues long. V was cut by 4 bases and J by 15 bases, with 19 bases left in between. CDR3 sequence reads: CAISVGGDGSVFF. The CDR3 nucleotides read TGTGCCATCAGTGTTGGAGGGGACGGGAGTGTGTTCTTC.

Of note for this clonotype: Just one base apart from a much larger clone, this may be a read error. V usage is TRBV28 and J usage is TRBJ2-2, with D unresolved. Trimming took off 5 bases at V and 4 bases at J, with 23 bases between the two ends. CDR3 length equals 18 residues. Germline V gene sequence: CDR1 MDHEN, CDR2 SYDVKM. CDR3 region: CASSTYIYQAPATGELFF. As DNA, the CDR3 is TGTGCCAGCAGTACGTATATCTATCAGGCACCGGCCACCGGGGAGCTGTTTTTT. Combining the CDR3 with reference TRBV28 and TRBJ2-2 gives the whole variable domain DVKVTQSSRYLVKRTGEKVFLECVQDMDHENMFWYRQDPGLGLRLIYFSYDVKMKEKGDIPEGYSVSREKKERFSLILESASTNQTSMYLCASSTYIYQAPATGELFFGEGSRLTVL.

The V gene is TRBV28, the J gene TRBJ2-3, with D possibly matching TRBD1 (5 bases). TRBJ1-5 matches the DNA end more closely, so the J call is doubtful. This CDR3 spans 15 amino acids. Per the germline V gene, CDR1 is MDHEN and CDR2 is SYDVKM. The CDR3 coding sequence is TGTGCCAGCAGTTTAGCGGGACTAGCGATAGATACGCAGCATTTT. Translation gives CASSLAGLAIDTQHF.